These 20 T cell receptor beta chains originate from one sample sequenced in a study of long-term antiretroviral therapy in people with HIV. With survey level as its setting, the immunoSEQ assay was v3.0. Using immunoSEQ multiplex PCR, the repertoire was profiled, and TCRdb retains in-frame clones only, with some absent. The sample shows over 40,000 clones, approximately 94% of them seen only once. Source: unsorted PBMCs, taken roughly 9.5 years after starting antiretroviral therapy. All receptors derive from a man aged 25-45 years with HIV.

This sequence joins TRBV6-5 and TRBJ2-3; D may be TRBD2 (5 bases). V gave up 5 bases and J gave up 3 bases, with 12 bases separating them. Germline CDR1 is MNHEY and CDR2 is SVGAGI. This CDR3 spans 14 amino acids. DNA for the CDR3: TGTGCCAGCAGTGGGAGCGGAGCGACAGATACGCAGTATTTT. Its translation is CASSGSGATDTQYF.

The chain is built from TRBV5-1 and TRBJ2-1, with D perhaps TRBD1 (6 bases). The CDR3 has 13 amino acids. CDR1 and CDR2 from the germline V gene are SGHRS and YFSETQ. V was clipped by 0 bases and J by 15 bases, with 16 bases between them. The CDR3 DNA sequence: TGCGCCAGCAGCTTGGTGGGGGACACAACTGGGTTCTTC. Protein: CASSLVGDTTGFF.

In its sample, this clone was seen once. The CDR3: CASSVGNTEAFF. CDR3 coding DNA: TGCGCCAGCAGTGTTGGGAACACTGAAGCTTTCTTT. The chain couples TRBV5-1 to TRBJ1-1; D is uncertain. CDR1 SGHRS and CDR2 YFSETQ come from the germline V gene. This CDR3 is 12 amino acids long. Deletions cut 5 bases from V and 1 base from J, with 6 bases between.

V is TRBV5-1 and J is TRBJ2-7; possibly TRBD1 for D (5 bases). The germline V and J ends were trimmed by 0 bases and 6 bases, with 10 bases remaining between them. The CDR3 totals 13 residues. The V gene's germline CDR1 is SGHRS and CDR2 YFSETQ. CDR3 loop: CASSLEQGREQYF. The CDR3 DNA sequence: TGCGCCAGCAGCTTGGAGCAGGGTCGCGAGCAGTACTTC.

The V call is TRBV6-1, the J call TRBJ2-7, with 9 bases lining up with TRBD1. The CDR3 is 15 residues long. Unmatched junction bases numbered 8, after V lost 3 bases and J lost 5 bases. Germline V gene sequence: CDR1 MNHNS, CDR2 SASEGT. CDR3 residues: CASSERTGEGHEQYV. In DNA form, the CDR3 reads TGTGCCAGCAGTGAGCGGACAGGGGAGGGTCACGAGCAGTACGTC.

The V call is TRBV18, the J call TRBJ1-6; TRBD1 aligns across 8 bases. The CDR3 is made up of 19 amino acids. Germline V gene data show CDR1 as KGHSH and CDR2 as LQKENI. J was trimmed by 9 bases and V by 2 bases; bases with no gene match: 18. CDR3 nucleotide sequence: TGTGCCAGCTCACCAGTTCTTATGGGTTCAGGGGGCCTAAGTTCACCCCTCCACTTT. This codes for CASSPVLMGSGGLSSPLHF. The whole variable domain, remainder taken from reference TRBV18 and TRBJ1-6, is NAGVMQNPRHLVRRRGQEARLRCSPMKGHSHVYWYRQLPEEGLKFMVYLQKENIIDESGMPKERFSAEFPKEGPSILRIQQVVRGDSAAYFCASSPVLMGSGGLSSPLHFGNGTRLTVT.

This clone was seen only once. This chain connects TRBV7-9 to TRBJ1-2; TRBD1 matches at 9 bases. J was trimmed by 6 bases and V by 4 bases; bases with no gene match: 9. CDR3 length equals 15 residues. Germline CDR1 is SEHNR and CDR2 is FQNEAQ (reference sequence). This chain's CDR3 is CASSSAVQGANGYTF. The CDR3 DNA follows: TGTGCCAGCAGCTCCGCTGTACAGGGGGCGAATGGCTACACCTTC.

The chain employs TRBV13 and TRBJ2-5; 8 nucleotides align to TRBD2. The CDR3 loop spans 15 amino acids. V lost 1 base, J lost 2 bases, and 3 bases stayed unmatched. Germline V gives CDR1 PRHDT, CDR2 FYEKMQ (reference sequence). This chain's CDR3 is CASSLVSGIQETQYF. CDR3 nucleotide sequence: TGTGCCAGCAGCTTAGTTAGCGGGATTCAAGAGACCCAGTACTTC.

The chain carries TRBV4-2 and TRBJ1-4, with D perhaps matching TRBD1 (6 bases). Per the germline V gene, CDR1 is LGHNA and CDR2 is YNFKEQ. V dropped 1 base and J dropped 7 bases, with 16 bases sitting between them. This CDR3 region has 16 residues. Written as DNA, the CDR3 is TGTGCCAGCAGCCAAGCCGACGGGGCAGGGGTTGAAAAACTGTTTTTT. It is translated as CASSQADGAGVEKLFF.

The chain combines TRBV28 with TRBJ2-5; 7 nucleotides agree with TRBD1. The germline gives CDR1 MDHEN, CDR2 SYDVKM. V shed 4 bases and J 1 base; nucleotides not matched to a gene: 6. This CDR3 has 15 residues. CDR3 sequence (DNA): TGTGCCAGCAGTTCACCCGGGACAGCCCAAGAGACCCAGTACTTC. Its protein product is CASSSPGTAQETQYF.

The chain joins TRBV5-4 to TRBJ2-1; 15 bases are a match to TRBD2. The CDR3 runs 19 residues. J was trimmed by 1 base and V by 5 bases; bases with no gene match: 10. Germline values: CDR1 SGHNT, CDR2 YYREEE (reference sequence). The CDR3 region has the DNA TGTGCCAGCAGAGCGGGACTAGCGGGGGGAAGGAGGTCCTACAATGAGCAGTTCTTC. Translated, it gives CASRAGLAGGRRSYNEQFF.

The chain recombines TRBV7-9 with TRBJ1-3, with D perhaps TRBD1 (6 bases). Germline loops: CDR1 SEHNR, CDR2 FQNEAQ (reference sequence). This CDR3 comprises 15 residues. Trimming stripped 1 base from V and 2 bases from J, with 9 bases between. This CDR3 reads CASSLGPGAGNTIYF. CDR3 in DNA: TGTGCCAGCAGCTTAGGCCCAGGGGCTGGAAACACCATATATTTT.

The chain recombines TRBV19 with TRBJ1-6; the D is unclear. Trimming took 2 bases from V and 8 from J, leaving 10 bases between them. The CDR3 is made up of 14 amino acids. CDR1 is LNHDA and CDR2 is SQIVND in the germline V gene (reference sequence). The CDR3 region is CASSISGFDSPLHF. The CDR3 DNA reads TGTGCCAGTAGTATATCCGGGTTTGATTCACCCCTCCACTTT.

V usage is TRBV19 and J usage is TRBJ2-5; D is possibly TRBD1 or TRBD2 (6 bases each). Trimming shortened V by 5 bases and J by 5 bases, and 12 bases separated the two germline ends. Germline CDR1 LNHDA, CDR2 SQIVND (reference sequence). The CDR3 has 13 amino acids. This chain's CDR3 is CASSGGGRETQYF. CDR3 nucleotides: TGTGCCAGTAGTGGAGGGGGGCGGGAGACCCAGTACTTC.

CDR3 nucleotide sequence: TGTGCCAGCAAAAGGGATTTGAACACTGAAGCTTTCTTT. It translates to CASKRDLNTEAFF. V is TRBV2 and J is TRBJ1-1; D is ambiguous. The CDR3 sequence is 13 residues long. Trimming left V 7 bases short and J 0 bases short, with 9 bases between. Germline CDR1 and CDR2: SNHLY and FYNNEI. Based on the CDR3 plus reference TRBV2 and TRBJ1-1, the full variable domain is EPEVTQTPSHQVTQMGQEVILRCVPISNHLYFYWYRQILGQKVEFLVSFYNNEISEKSEIFDDQFSVERPDGSNFTLKIRSTKLEDSAMYFCASKRDLNTEAFFGQGTRLTVV.

This clone was observed once. The same CDR3 also results from other DNA sequences found in this sample. The chain has TRBV7-6 and TRBJ2-7; D not resolved. Germline CDR1 reads SGHVS; CDR2 reads FNYEAQ. V lost 1 base and J 3 bases, leaving 7 bases between the germline ends. The CDR3 is made up of 13 amino acids. The DNA of the CDR3 is TGTGCCAGCAGCTTAGGGCCGAACTACGAGCAGTACGTC. It yields the protein CASSLGPNYEQYV.

The chain combines TRBV28 with TRBJ1-2, with 9 bases lining up with TRBD1. This CDR3 has 14 amino acids. Germline values: CDR1 MDHEN, CDR2 SYDVKM. The V and J ends lost 6 bases and 4 bases, in that order; junction bases with no gene match: 6. This chain's CDR3 is CASRLGQGSYGYTF. CDR3 nucleotides: TGTGCCAGCAGACTGGGACAGGGAAGCTATGGCTACACCTTC.

This clone has more than one count but fewer than ten. The genes are TRBV30 and TRBJ2-7; D unclear. Per germline, CDR1 GTSNPN and CDR2 SVGIG (reference sequence). CDR3 length: 12 residues. Trimming cost V 3 bases and J 1 base, with 7 bases left between them. The CDR3 region has the DNA TGTGCCTGGAGCGGCCAATCCTACGAGCAGTACTTC. Its translation: CAWSGQSYEQYF.

V usage is TRBV6-5 and J usage is TRBJ1-6; D is unclear. Trimming shortened V by 4 bases and J by 7 bases, and 11 bases separated the two germline ends. The CDR3 loop spans 14 amino acids. Germline CDR1 is MNHEY and CDR2 is SVGAGI. Here the CDR3 reads CASSSTNTNSPLHF. The CDR3 nucleotides are TGTGCCAGCAGTTCGACTAATACAAATTCACCCCTCCACTTT.

V and J are TRBV5-5 and TRBJ1-2; D gene unclear. Germline V gene data show CDR1 as SGHKS and CDR2 as YYEKEE (reference sequence). The CDR3 consists of 15 residues. Deletions cut 2 bases from V and 4 bases from J, with 15 bases between. DNA for the CDR3: TGTGCCAGCAGCTTATATGCAGAAGAGGCCTATGGCTACACCTTC. Encoded protein: CASSLYAEEAYGYTF.